Listed below are T cell receptor beta chains from one sample, sequenced in a study of cytomegalovirus exposure and HLA in healthy donors. Measured with immunoSEQ multiplex PCR; TCRdb has only the in-frame clones, and not every one. The sample lists more than 80,000 clones, 75% seen once, with approximately 2.4% in the top ten. Sequencing used PBMCs. All receptors come from a man in his forties in good health and CMV-seronegative. Each CDR3 is given with its conserved first and last residue. The D gene is left open where the match is weak. Size is stated for part of the rows, as once, few or many counts, or as a class when the clone is expanded.

V gene: TRBV19; D gene: TRBD1; clone size: NA; J gene: TRBJ2-7; CDR3 DNA: TGTGCCAGTAGTATCGATAGGGGGCATGACGAGCAGTACTTC; CDR3 protein: CASSIDRGHDEQYF
V gene: TRBV5-5; D gene: TRBD2; clone size: NA; J gene: TRBJ2-5; CDR3 DNA: TGTGCCAGCAGCGGCGGGACTACCCAAGAGACCCAGTACTTC; CDR3 protein: CASSGGTTQETQYF
V gene: TRBV2; D gene: NA; clone size: NA; J gene: TRBJ2-7; CDR3 DNA: TGTGCCAGCAGTGATTCAGGGCACCACTACGAGCAGTACTTC; CDR3 protein: CASSDSGHHYEQYF
V gene: TRBV18; D gene: NA; clone size: NA; J gene: TRBJ2-7; CDR3 DNA: TGTGCCAGCTCACCACCTGTCGGGGTTAGAGAGCAGTACTTC; CDR3 protein: CASSPPVGVREQYF
V gene: TRBV2; D gene: NA; clone size: NA; J gene: TRBJ1-6; CDR3 DNA: TGTGCCAGTAGTGAAGCGCTTGGCAGTTTATCACCCCTCCACTTT; CDR3 protein: CASSEALGSLSPLHF
V gene: TRBV7-6; D gene: NA; clone size: once; J gene: TRBJ1-2; CDR3 DNA: TGTGCCAGCAGCCCCGCAGGCTTCTATGGCTACACCTTC; CDR3 protein: CASSPAGFYGYTF
V gene: TRBV6-6; D gene: TRBD1; clone size: NA; J gene: TRBJ1-1; CDR3 DNA: TGTGCCAGCAGCCCCCTCCGGGACAGGGGGCTGGGAGCTTTCTTT; CDR3 protein: CASSPLRDRGLGAFF
V gene: TRBV6-4; D gene: TRBD2; clone size: few; J gene: TRBJ2-3; CDR3 DNA: TGTGCCAGCAGCGCTAGCGGGGGGGCCACAGATACGCAGTATTTT; CDR3 protein: CASSASGGATDTQYF
V gene: TRBV6-6; D gene: NA; clone size: NA; J gene: TRBJ2-5; CDR3 DNA: TGTGCCAGCAGTAAACAGGGTCCCGAAGAGACCCAGTACTTC; CDR3 protein: CASSKQGPEETQYF
V gene: TRBV19; D gene: TRBD1; clone size: few; J gene: TRBJ1-5; CDR3 DNA: TGTGCCAGTAGTCGCAAGGGGGCAAATCGAGATAGCAATCAGCCCCAGCATTTT; CDR3 protein: CASSRKGANRDSNQPQHF
V gene: TRBV9; D gene: TRBD1; clone size: NA; J gene: TRBJ2-7; CDR3 DNA: TGTGCCAGCAGCGAGGGACAGGGGACCTACGAGCAGTACTTC; CDR3 protein: CASSEGQGTYEQYF
V gene: TRBV4-1; D gene: TRBD1; clone size: few; J gene: TRBJ2-1; CDR3 DNA: TGCGCCAGCAGCCGGCGGGGACAGGCCTACAATGAGCAGTTCTTC; CDR3 protein: CASSRRGQAYNEQFF
V gene: TRBV29-1; D gene: TRBD1; clone size: NA; J gene: TRBJ1-2; CDR3 DNA: TGCAGCGTTGAGCAATGGGGACAGGGAAGGCGTGGCTACACCTTC; CDR3 protein: CSVEQWGQGRRGYTF
V gene: TRBV7-2; D gene: NA; clone size: NA; J gene: TRBJ1-2; CDR3 DNA: TGTGCCAGCAGCTCAACAGGGCATGGCTACACCTTC; CDR3 protein: CASSSTGHGYTF
V gene: TRBV2; D gene: NA; clone size: NA; J gene: TRBJ1-1; CDR3 DNA: TGTGCCAGCACGGAGGGTGCTCTTGAAGCTTTCTTT; CDR3 protein: CASTEGALEAFF
V gene: TRBV7-8; D gene: TRBD2; clone size: NA; J gene: TRBJ2-5; CDR3 DNA: TGTGCCAGCAGCTTAGTGGCTAGCGGGGGCTCCCTCCAAGAGACCCAGTACTTC; CDR3 protein: CASSLVASGGSLQETQYF
V gene: TRBV21-1; D gene: NA; clone size: NA; J gene: TRBJ2-7; CDR3 DNA: TGTGCCAGCAGCAGACCGGGACTAGCGGGGGAACTGCCTCAATACGAGCAGTACTTC; CDR3 protein: CASSRPGLAGELPQYEQYF
V gene: TRBV5-6; D gene: NA; clone size: once; J gene: TRBJ1-1; CDR3 DNA: TGTGCCAGTCGGGGGTACGGGATGAACACTGAAGCTTTCTTT; CDR3 protein: CASRGYGMNTEAFF
V gene: TRBV6-1; D gene: NA; clone size: once; J gene: TRBJ1-1; CDR3 DNA: TGTGCCAGCAGTGAATTTAGGGGTACCGTGTCGGCTTTCTTT; CDR3 protein: CASSEFRGTVSAFF
V gene: TRBV13; D gene: NA; clone size: NA; J gene: TRBJ2-5; CDR3 DNA: TGTGCCAGCAGCTTAGGGAATATACGGGGGGAGACCCAGTACTTC; CDR3 protein: CASSLGNIRGETQYF
V gene: TRBV6-4; D gene: NA; clone size: NA; J gene: TRBJ2-5; CDR3 DNA: TGTGCCAGCAGTGACTCGGGCGCAGAGACCCAGTACTTC; CDR3 protein: CASSDSGAETQYF
V gene: TRBV5-4; D gene: TRBD1; clone size: NA; J gene: TRBJ2-2; CDR3 DNA: TGTGCCAGCAGCTCTTCGGGACAGGGGATCGGGGAGCTGTTTTTT; CDR3 protein: CASSSSGQGIGELFF
V gene: TRBV2; D gene: NA; clone size: NA; J gene: TRBJ2-1; CDR3 DNA: TGTGCCAGCAGTGATAAAACAGCCGTCTACAATGAGCAGTTCTTC; CDR3 protein: CASSDKTAVYNEQFF
V gene: TRBV5-1; D gene: TRBD1; clone size: once; J gene: TRBJ2-7; CDR3 DNA: TGCGCCAGCAGCGTTACAGGGGAATACGAGCAGTACTTC; CDR3 protein: CASSVTGEYEQYF
V gene: TRBV7-2; D gene: TRBD1; clone size: once; J gene: TRBJ1-5; CDR3 DNA: TGTGCCAGCAGCGTGAGGACAGGGTCAGAACAGCCCCAGCATTTT; CDR3 protein: CASSVRTGSEQPQHF
V gene: TRBV6-6; D gene: NA; clone size: few; J gene: TRBJ2-5; CDR3 DNA: TGTGCCAGCAGTTACTCCCGGGAGACCCAGTACTTC; CDR3 protein: CASSYSRETQYF
V gene: TRBV7-9; D gene: TRBD1; clone size: NA; J gene: TRBJ2-3; CDR3 DNA: TGTGCCAGCAGCCGTGACAGGGGCACAGATACGCAGTATTTT; CDR3 protein: CASSRDRGTDTQYF
V gene: TRBV4-1; D gene: NA; clone size: NA; J gene: TRBJ2-1; CDR3 DNA: TGCGCCAGCAGCCTAGGCTATCGGGACACCCCCTACAATGAGCAGTTCTTC; CDR3 protein: CASSLGYRDTPYNEQFF
V gene: TRBV25-1; D gene: TRBD2; clone size: NA; J gene: TRBJ2-3; CDR3 DNA: TGTGCCAGCAGCCACGTGGCGGGGGGCACAGATACGCAGTATTTT; CDR3 protein: CASSHVAGGTDTQYF
V gene: TRBV9; D gene: TRBD1; clone size: once; J gene: TRBJ1-1; CDR3 DNA: TGTGCCAGCAGCGCCGGGACAGCGAACACTGAAGCTTTCTTT; CDR3 protein: CASSAGTANTEAFF
V gene: TRBV9; D gene: NA; clone size: NA; J gene: TRBJ1-2; CDR3 DNA: TGTGCCAGCAGCGATCCCCGACAGGCCTCCTTAAGGGGCTTCTATGGCTACACCTTC; CDR3 protein: CASSDPRQASLRGFYGYTF
V gene: TRBV6-1; D gene: NA; clone size: NA; J gene: TRBJ1-4; CDR3 DNA: TGTGCCAGCAGTGAAATCACCTGGGGATCGGCAGAGGGAAAACTGTTTTTT; CDR3 protein: CASSEITWGSAEGKLFF
V gene: TRBV4-1; D gene: TRBD2; clone size: NA; J gene: TRBJ2-7; CDR3 DNA: TGCGCCAGCAGCCAAGGGGGGGGGATCACCTACGAGCAGTACTTC; CDR3 protein: CASSQGGGITYEQYF
V gene: TRBV15; D gene: NA; clone size: NA; J gene: TRBJ1-4; CDR3 DNA: TGTGCCACCAGCAGAGATCAGGGTGCCCATGAAAAACTGTTTTTT; CDR3 protein: CATSRDQGAHEKLFF
V gene: TRBV28; D gene: TRBD2; clone size: NA; J gene: TRBJ2-5; CDR3 DNA: TGTGCCAGCAGTCTAACCTCCGGGACTAGCGTGGAGACCCAGTACTTC; CDR3 protein: CASSLTSGTSVETQYF
V gene: TRBV2; D gene: TRBD1; clone size: few; J gene: TRBJ1-2; CDR3 DNA: TGTGCCAGCGACAGGGAAAGTAACTATGGCTACACCTTC; CDR3 protein: CASDRESNYGYTF
V gene: TRBV7-8; D gene: TRBD1; clone size: NA; J gene: TRBJ1-2; CDR3 DNA: TGTGCCAGCAGCTTAGGCGGACAGGGCGGTGGCTACACCTTC; CDR3 protein: CASSLGGQGGGYTF
V gene: TRBV18; D gene: NA; clone size: NA; J gene: TRBJ1-3; CDR3 DNA: TGTGCCAGCTCACCTGCCCCAAGAGAGAGAGGAAACACCATATATTTT; CDR3 protein: CASSPAPRERGNTIYF
V gene: TRBV2; D gene: NA; clone size: once; J gene: TRBJ1-6; CDR3 DNA: TGTGCCAGCAGTGAGTTAGGTCGGGGGGCTCCCAATTCACCCCTCCACTTT; CDR3 protein: CASSELGRGAPNSPLHF
V gene: TRBV5-1; D gene: NA; clone size: NA; J gene: TRBJ1-1; CDR3 DNA: TGCGCCAGCAGCCCGGGGGTAGGTTCTACTGAAGCTTTCTTT; CDR3 protein: CASSPGVGSTEAFF
V gene: TRBV18; D gene: NA; clone size: NA; J gene: TRBJ1-2; CDR3 DNA: TGTGCCAGCTCACCGGAAGGGGGCTATGGCTACACCTTC; CDR3 protein: CASSPEGGYGYTF
V gene: TRBV5-1; D gene: NA; clone size: NA; J gene: TRBJ1-1; CDR3 DNA: TGCGCCAGCAGCGTATCACAAGACACTGAAGCTTTCTTT; CDR3 protein: CASSVSQDTEAFF
V gene: TRBV7-8; D gene: NA; clone size: NA; J gene: TRBJ2-2; CDR3 DNA: TGTGCCAGCAGCTTAGATTCGGAGGGACTCTCGAACACCGGGGAGCTGTTTTTT; CDR3 protein: CASSLDSEGLSNTGELFF
V gene: TRBV5-1; D gene: TRBD2; clone size: NA; J gene: TRBJ2-5; CDR3 DNA: TGCGCCAGCAGCTTGGGAGTAGCGGGGGGGCAAGAGACCCAGTACTTC; CDR3 protein: CASSLGVAGGQETQYF
V gene: TRBV9; D gene: TRBD2; clone size: NA; J gene: TRBJ2-1; CDR3 DNA: TGTGCCAGCAGCCCTAGGGAGGGCTCCTACAATGAGCAGTTCTTC; CDR3 protein: CASSPREGSYNEQFF
V gene: TRBV15; D gene: NA; clone size: NA; J gene: TRBJ2-7; CDR3 DNA: TGTGCCACCAGCAGAGATCTTCGGCGGGTCTCCTACGAGCAGTACTTC; CDR3 protein: CATSRDLRRVSYEQYF
V gene: TRBV6-1; D gene: NA; clone size: NA; J gene: TRBJ2-6; CDR3 DNA: TGTGCCAGCAGTGTTACGAGCTCTGGGGCCAACGTCCTGACTTTC; CDR3 protein: CASSVTSSGANVLTF